The 3 T cell receptor beta chains below all came from one sample that was sequenced in a study of breast tumors, draining lymph nodes, adjacent tissues. The lymph nodes were axillary draining lymph nodes from breast cancer patients. Using its own MiXCR run on the multiplex PCR reads, TCRdb lists one record per CDR3 protein. The sample carries approximately 230,000 distinct CDR3 sequences, around 34% recorded once. The sample comprised axillary lymph node tissue. These receptors originate from a female donor with breast cancer. Some clones in this sample may be carry-over from other donors' samples.

The sample holds many counts of this clonotype. The chain recombines TRBV5-1 with TRBJ1-2; 9 nucleotides agree with TRBD1. From germline, CDR1 is SGHRS and CDR2 YFSETQ. The V and J ends lost 3 bases and 6 bases, in that order; junction bases with no gene match: 9. The CDR3 has 15 residues. CDR3 residues: CASSSSTGGVDGYTF. The CDR3 DNA is TGCGCCAGCAGCTCGTCTACAGGGGGCGTTGATGGCTACACCTTC.

As to this clonotype: With a much larger clone just one base away, this may be a read error. The CDR3 sequence: CASGLVIGQGAGTQYF. The CDR3 DNA reads as TGTGCTAGTGGTTTGGTAATTGGACAGGGGGCTGGGACCCAGTACTTC. The J gene is TRBJ2-5, the V gene TRBV12-5; 11 bases are a match to TRBD1. From germline, CDR1 is LGHNT and CDR2 FRNRAP. J gave up 7 bases and V 0 bases, and 7 bases lay outside the gene matches. CDR3 length: 16 residues.

This clonotype came up many times. This chain links TRBV9 with TRBJ1-4; D not certain. CDR3 length: 14 amino acids. V gave up 3 bases and J gave up 3 bases, with 9 bases separating them. Germline V gives CDR1 SGDLS, CDR2 YYNGEE. As DNA, the CDR3 is TGTGCCAGCAGCGCCCCCCCGGCTAATGAAAAACTGTTTTTT. Protein product: CASSAPPANEKLFF.